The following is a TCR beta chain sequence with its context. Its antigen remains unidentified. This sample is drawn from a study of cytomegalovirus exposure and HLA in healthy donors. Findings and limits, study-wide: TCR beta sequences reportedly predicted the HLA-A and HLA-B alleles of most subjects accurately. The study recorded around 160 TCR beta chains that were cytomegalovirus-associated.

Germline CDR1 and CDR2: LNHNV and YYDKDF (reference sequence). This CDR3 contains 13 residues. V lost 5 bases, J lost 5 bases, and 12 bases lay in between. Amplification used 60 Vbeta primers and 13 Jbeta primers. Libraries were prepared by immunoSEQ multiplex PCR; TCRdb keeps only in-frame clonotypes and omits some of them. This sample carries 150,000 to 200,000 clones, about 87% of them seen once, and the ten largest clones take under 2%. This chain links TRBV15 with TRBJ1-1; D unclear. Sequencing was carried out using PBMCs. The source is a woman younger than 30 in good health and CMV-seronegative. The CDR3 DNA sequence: TGTGCCACCAGCGTCCAAGGAGAGACTGAAGCTTTCTTT. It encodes CATSVQGETEAFF.